This T cell receptor beta chain comes out of a study of blood T cell repertoires in COVID-19. Background on the study: T cells, B-cell-depleted T cells, or PBMCs supplied cDNA or gDNA.

Profiling relied on immunoSEQ multiplex PCR, and the TCRdb table lists in-frame clones only, not all of them. Among about 64,000 clones listed, around 80% were seen once. The TCR originated in a human donor in a cohort sampled during active COVID-19. Sequenced sample: peripheral blood.

The CDR3 region is CASSKRLAGMSDTQYF. DNA of the CDR3: TGTGCCAGCAGCAAACGACTAGCGGGGATGTCAGATACGCAGTATTTT. The rearrangement uses TRBV9 and TRBJ2-3, with TRBD2 matching over 11 bases. V lost 4 bases to trimming and J lost 4 bases; unmatched junction nucleotides: 8. The CDR3 sequence is 16 residues long. Germline V gene lookup returns CDR1 SGDLS and CDR2 YYNGEE. Full variable domain (outside the CDR3, taken from reference TRBV9 and TRBJ2-3): DSGVTQTPKHLITATGQRVTLRCSPRSGDLSVYWYQQSLDQGLQFLIQYYNGEERAKGNILERFSAQQFPDLHSELNLSSLELGDSALYFCASSKRLAGMSDTQYFGPGTRLTVL.